This TCR beta chain originates from a study of blood T cell repertoires in COVID-19 (dated by TCRdb to the early 2020s). Turning to the overall study: Collaborator samples came from the United States, Italy and Spain and covered acute and convalescent phases of COVID-19. The prospective study material was composed of cDNA or gDNA derived from T cells, B-cell-depleted T cells, or PBMCs. The dataset comprised deeply sampled blood TCRbeta repertoires from subjects exposed to, actively infected with, or recovered from COVID-19. The repertoires were released in a freely available public database meant as a resource for research on the immune response to SARS-CoV-2. Samples were obtained from the ongoing ImmuneRACE study (first 160 participants) and from 1,000 to 1,500 subjects provided by 6 global collaborators. The sample metadata nearly always contained a de-identified subject ID, COVID-19 status, age in years and sex. Where available, HLA class I and class II types were taken from metadata supplied by the sample provider and were not determined by assay-based typing.

A second Seattle source provided samples from volunteer blood donors who had recovered from COVID-19. The collaborating institutions used their own protocols to collect whole blood in K2EDTA tubes. For TCRbeta analysis, collaborators shipped samples in one of three forms: frozen whole blood, isolated PBMCs, or DNA extracted from either of those sample types. This clone was recorded only once. The target of this receptor is not known. No much larger clone exists at a distance of one base, and base qualities are not known. TCRbeta CDR3 regions were amplified from genomic DNA using the immunoSEQ Assay, a bias-controlled multiplex PCR. The original pipeline was this. The number of nucleated cells in each sample was estimated from the amplification of reference gene primers within the assay. To quantify the absolute abundance of each unique TCRbeta CDR3 rearrangement, sequence reads were collapsed and filtered. For each sample, productive Simpson clonality was calculated by taking the square root of Simpson's diversity index across productive rearrangements. Imported from immuneACCESS, the table was reduced by TCRdb to in-frame sequences with V and J called. These copies leave out some clones; in studies compared against another copy, an unresolved V gene accounts for under half, and the cause of the remainder is not known. Clone size and V and J calls were adopted from that table, with D and trimming inferred from the DNA. Present in this sample are approximately 170,000 clones, 88% of which were seen just once. The ten largest account for approximately 2% of the sample.

The paper as a whole reports these results and caveats: Clinical and demographic metadata were provided uncurated, with the amount varying by source and participant.

The sample consisted of peripheral blood. The TCR sequence derives from a middle-aged man who had recovered from COVID-19.

The nucleotides are TGTGCCAGCAGCTTAGCCCTCTCTAGCGCAAGCTCCTACGAGCAGTACTTC. This is translated as CASSLALSSASSYEQYF. This receptor chain uses TRBV7-8 and TRBJ2-7, and possibly TRBD2, on 6 matching bases. The CDR3 numbers 17 residues from cysteine through phenylalanine. Just the 51-base CDR3 DNA is kept, in frame starting at base 1. The germline V gene yields SGHVS for CDR1 and FQNEAQ for CDR2. The junction shows trimming of 0 bases on V and 0 bases on J, plus 15 bases between the germline ends. The reference TRBV7-8 and TRBJ2-7 proteins fill in what lies around the CDR3, so the full variable domain reads GAGVSQSPRYKVAKRGQDVALRCDPISGHVSLFWYQQALGQGPEFLTYFQNEAQLDKSGLPSDRFFAERPEGSVSTLKIQRTQQEDSAVYLCASSLALSSASSYEQYFGPGTRLTVT.